The next 15 T cell receptor beta chains were all read from a single sample in a study of blood T cell repertoires in COVID-19. Profiled with immunoSEQ multiplex PCR; TCRdb holds only in-frame clones, not every one. Seen here are 310,000 or so clones, around 84% observed once, and the top ten hold 1% to 1.5%. The sample taken for sequencing was peripheral blood. Receptor source: an older man with acute or convalescent COVID-19.

Concerning this clone itself: Within the sample, other DNA sequences also encode this same CDR3. The chain recombines TRBV3-1 (or the pseudogene TRBV3-2) with TRBJ2-3; D may be TRBD1 (5 bases). From germline, CDR1 is LGHDT and CDR2 YNNKEL (reference sequence). The V gene lost 4 bases and the J gene lost 0 bases, with 11 bases spanning the gap. The CDR3 loop spans 15 amino acids. CDR3 loop: CASSPQATSTDTQYF. In nucleotides, the CDR3 is TGTGCCAGCAGCCCACAGGCGACTAGCACAGATACGCAGTATTTT.

The chain uses TRBV6-6 and TRBJ2-1, with 11 nucleotides matching TRBD1. This CDR3 has 15 amino acids. After removal of 5 bases from V and 9 bases from J, the junction contained 9 bases not matched to a gene. Germline-derived CDR1 and CDR2 are MNHNY and SVGAGI (reference sequence). Here the CDR3 reads CASSTGQGAQIEQFF. CDR3 sequence (DNA): TGTGCCAGCAGTACTGGACAGGGGGCGCAAATTGAGCAGTTCTTC.

The gene calls are TRBV6-6 and TRBJ2-5; no reliable D call. Germline V CDR1 and CDR2: MNHNY, SVGAGI (reference sequence). Trimming removed 3 bases at V and 5 bases at J, with 7 bases between. CDR3 length: 12 amino acids. The CDR3 coding sequence is TGTGCCAGCAGTTATCCGTTCGAGACCCAGTACTTC. Amino acids: CASSYPFETQYF.

The chain uses TRBV5-1 and TRBJ1-1, with 10 bases fitting TRBD1. V shed 2 bases and J 8 bases; nucleotides not matched to a gene: 9. The CDR3 is 15 residues long. CDR1 is SGHRS and CDR2 is YFSETQ in the germline V gene. CDR3 DNA: TGCGCCAGCAGCTTCCGGACAGGGGGAGGAGTAGAAGCTTTCTTT. Protein: CASSFRTGGGVEAFF.

V and J are TRBV9 and TRBJ2-1; possibly TRBD2 for D (7 bases). The CDR3 has 17 amino acids. Germline-derived CDR1 and CDR2 are SGDLS and YYNGEE. Trimming took 0 bases from V and 6 from J, leaving 19 bases between them. The CDR3 nucleotides are TGTGCCAGCAGCGTAGAACAGGGAGGGCTAGTCCTCAATGAGCAGTTCTTC. It codes for CASSVEQGGLVLNEQFF.

This clone has only one observation. The chain has TRBV30 and TRBJ1-5; D is uncertain. Between the trimmed V and J ends, which lost 0 bases and 5 bases, there was a span of 8 bases. CDR1 GTSNPN and CDR2 SVGIG come from the germline V gene (reference sequence). CDR3 length equals 13 residues. In DNA form, the CDR3 reads TGTGCCTGGAGTGTGATACTCGATCAGCCCCAGCATTTT. It yields the protein CAWSVILDQPQHF.

The chain carries TRBV29-1 and TRBJ2-7; D is perhaps TRBD2 (7 bases). In germline, CDR1 is SQVTM, CDR2 ANQGSEA. V was shortened by 3 bases and J by 0 bases, with 15 bases between the two germline ends. The CDR3 consists of 15 residues. The CDR3 sequence: CSVEERGGSSYEQYF. The CDR3 DNA sequence: TGCAGCGTTGAGGAAAGGGGGGGGAGCTCCTACGAGCAGTACTTC.

The chain couples TRBV10-2 to TRBJ2-2, with TRBD2 matching over 8 bases. With V trimmed by 2 bases and J by 5 bases, 4 bases remained unmatched. Germline V CDR1 and CDR2: WSHSY, SAAADI. The CDR3 is 15 amino acids. Written as DNA, the CDR3 is TGCGCCAGCAGTGAGCCATTAGCGGGAACCGGGGAGCTGTTTTTT. Amino acids: CASSEPLAGTGELFF.

This clone came up once. The chain joins TRBV27 to TRBJ1-1; 7 bases line up with TRBD1. This CDR3 has 12 amino acids. CDR1 and CDR2 (germline): MNHEY, SMNVEV (reference sequence). The trim removed 7 bases at V and 6 bases at J, leaving 5 bases unmatched. The CDR3 is CASKGAQSEAFF. The CDR3 nucleotides read TGTGCCAGCAAGGGGGCCCAATCTGAAGCTTTCTTT.

The chain is built from TRBV7-8 and TRBJ1-2; 8 bases align to TRBD1. Germline assignment: CDR1 SGHVS and CDR2 FQNEAQ. V lost 5 bases to trimming and J lost 7 bases; unmatched junction nucleotides: 9. The length of the CDR3 is 14 residues. The CDR3 bases are TGTGCCAGCAGCCCCGGGACAGGCCTTGTTGGCTACACCTTC. This translates into CASSPGTGLVGYTF.

This clone has just a few counts. The chain couples TRBV4-3 to TRBJ1-2; 9 positions match TRBD1. Germline trimming cut 1 base from V and 4 bases from J; bases unmatched to any gene: 16. There are 19 residues in the CDR3. Germline CDR1 is LGHNA and CDR2 is YSLEER. The CDR3 coding sequence is TGCGCCAGCAGCCAAGGGCCAAACAAGGCGGGACAGGGACGCTATGGCTACACCTTC. Translation gives CASSQGPNKAGQGRYGYTF.

The genes are TRBV27 and TRBJ1-1; unclear D gene. The CDR3 contains 13 residues. The V and J ends lost 0 bases and 3 bases respectively, with 5 bases between them. CDR1 and CDR2 (germline): MNHEY, SMNVEV (reference sequence). This CDR3 is CASSLSRDTEAFF. The CDR3 DNA follows: TGTGCCAGCAGTTTATCACGGGACACTGAAGCTTTCTTT.

This chain joins TRBV7-9 and TRBJ2-7; 8 bases agree with TRBD1. Per the germline V gene, CDR1 is SEHNR and CDR2 is FQNEAQ (reference sequence). The CDR3 loop spans 15 amino acids. V lost 5 bases and J lost 3; bases outside the gene matches: 9. The CDR3 bases are TGTGCCAGCAGCCCAGGGGGGACAGGTTTCTACGAGCAGTACTTC. The encoded protein is CASSPGGTGFYEQYF. The full variable domain, with the rest looked up from reference TRBV7-9 and TRBJ2-7, is DTGVSQNPRHKITKRGQNVTFRCDPISEHNRLYWYRQTLGQGPEFLTYFQNEAQLEKSRLLSDRFSAERPKGSFSTLEIQRTEQGDSAMYLCASSPGGTGFYEQYFGPGTRLTVT.

In its sample, this clone was seen once. This rearrangement joins TRBV6-2 or TRBV6-3 to TRBJ2-7; 9 positions match TRBD2. Germline lookup yields CDR1 MNHEY and CDR2 SVGEGT. This CDR3 region has 13 residues. V lost 4 bases, J lost 2 bases, and 0 bases stayed unmatched. Here the CDR3 reads CASSLAGAYEQYF. CDR3 nucleotide sequence: TGTGCCAGCAGTTTAGCGGGAGCCTACGAGCAGTACTTC.

The rearrangement joins TRBV10-2 to TRBJ1-5; D not certain. V shed 1 base and J shed 5 bases, with 3 bases lying between them. CDR3 length equals 12 residues. Germline CDR1 is WSHSY and CDR2 is SAAADI. The CDR3 loop reads CASSELDQPQHF. The CDR3 DNA sequence: TGCGCCAGCAGTGAGTTAGATCAGCCCCAGCATTTT.